This section outlines one T cell receptor beta chain sequence together with its context. Its antigen is currently unknown. Germline values: CDR1 MNHNY, CDR2 SVGAGI (reference sequence). The CDR3 contains 16 residues. Trimming removed 5 bases at V and 7 bases at J, with 18 bases between. This sample was taken from a study of cytotoxic CD8 clonotypes in ibrutinib-treated CLL. Data came from immunoSEQ multiplex PCR; TCRdb stores just in-frame clones and leaves some out. The sample carries about 39,000 clones, approximately 71% recorded once. Study findings and constraints: Clonality increased at ibrutinib response and stayed stable in sustained remission. At progression, however, it fell back toward baseline.

The sample consisted of PBMCs, taken at disease progression, from a patient treated with ibrutinib. The sequence derives from a human donor with chronic lymphocytic leukemia. The V call is TRBV6-6, the J call TRBJ1-6; D unclear. This chain's CDR3 is CASSLAGVDINSPLHF. CDR3 coding DNA: TGTGCCAGCAGTCTAGCCGGGGTGGATATCAATTCACCCCTCCACTTT.